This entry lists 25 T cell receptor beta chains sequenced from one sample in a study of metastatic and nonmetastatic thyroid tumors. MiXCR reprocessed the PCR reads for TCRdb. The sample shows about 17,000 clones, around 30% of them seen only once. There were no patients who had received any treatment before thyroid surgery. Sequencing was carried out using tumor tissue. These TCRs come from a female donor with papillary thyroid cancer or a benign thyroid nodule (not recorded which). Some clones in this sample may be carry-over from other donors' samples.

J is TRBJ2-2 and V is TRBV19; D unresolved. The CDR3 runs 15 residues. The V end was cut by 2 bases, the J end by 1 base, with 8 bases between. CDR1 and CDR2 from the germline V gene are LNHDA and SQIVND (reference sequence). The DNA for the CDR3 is TGTGCCAGTAGTATATCGTCCGTGAACACCGGGGAGCTGTTTTTT. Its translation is CASSISSVNTGELFF.

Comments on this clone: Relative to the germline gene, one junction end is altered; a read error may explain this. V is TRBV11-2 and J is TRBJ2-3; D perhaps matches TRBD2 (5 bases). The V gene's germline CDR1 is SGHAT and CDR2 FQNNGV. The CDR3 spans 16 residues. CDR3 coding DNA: TGTGCCATCAGCTTAGAGTACCGGGGAGGCACAGATACGCAGTATTTT. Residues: CAISLEYRGGTDTQYF.

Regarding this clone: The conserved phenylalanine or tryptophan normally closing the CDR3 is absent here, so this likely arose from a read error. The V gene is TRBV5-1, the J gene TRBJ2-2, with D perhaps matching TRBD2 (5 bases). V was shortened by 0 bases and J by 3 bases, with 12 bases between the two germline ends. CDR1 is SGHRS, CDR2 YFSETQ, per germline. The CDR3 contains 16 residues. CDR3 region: CASSLALEGDTGELFL. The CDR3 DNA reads TGCGCCAGCAGCTTGGCCTTAGAGGGAGACACCGGGGAGCTGTTTCTT.

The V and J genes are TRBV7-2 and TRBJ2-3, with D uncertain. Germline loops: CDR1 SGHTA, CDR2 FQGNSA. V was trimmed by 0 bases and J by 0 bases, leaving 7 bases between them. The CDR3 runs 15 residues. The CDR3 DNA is TGTGCCAGCAGCTTAGCACTCCTAAGCACAGATACGCAGTATTTT. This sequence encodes CASSLALLSTDTQYF.

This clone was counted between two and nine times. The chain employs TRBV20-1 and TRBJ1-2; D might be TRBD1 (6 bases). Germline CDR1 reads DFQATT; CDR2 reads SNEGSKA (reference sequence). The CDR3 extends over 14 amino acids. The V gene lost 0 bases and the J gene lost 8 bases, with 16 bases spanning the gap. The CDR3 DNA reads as TGCAGTGCTAGAGATTACCGGGACATAGGCGGCTACACCTTC. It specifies CSARDYRDIGGYTF.

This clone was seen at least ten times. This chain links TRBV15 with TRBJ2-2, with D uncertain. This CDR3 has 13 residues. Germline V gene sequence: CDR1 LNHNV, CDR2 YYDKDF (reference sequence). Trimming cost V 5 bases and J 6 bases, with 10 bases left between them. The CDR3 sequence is CATSGTPAGELFF. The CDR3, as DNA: TGTGCCACCAGCGGCACGCCGGCCGGGGAGCTGTTTTTT.

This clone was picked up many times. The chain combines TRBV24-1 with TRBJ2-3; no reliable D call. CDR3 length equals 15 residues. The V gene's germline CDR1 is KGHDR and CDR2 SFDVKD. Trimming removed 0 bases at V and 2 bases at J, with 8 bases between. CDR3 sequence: CATSDLKEYTDTQYF. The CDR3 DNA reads TGTGCCACCAGTGATTTGAAGGAGTACACAGATACGCAGTATTTT.

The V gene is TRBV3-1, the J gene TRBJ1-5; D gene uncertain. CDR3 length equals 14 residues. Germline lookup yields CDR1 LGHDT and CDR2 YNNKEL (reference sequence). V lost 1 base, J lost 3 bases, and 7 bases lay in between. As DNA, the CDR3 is TGTGCCAGCAGCCAAGGGGGAGTCAATCAGCCCCAGCATTTT. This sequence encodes CASSQGGVNQPQHF.

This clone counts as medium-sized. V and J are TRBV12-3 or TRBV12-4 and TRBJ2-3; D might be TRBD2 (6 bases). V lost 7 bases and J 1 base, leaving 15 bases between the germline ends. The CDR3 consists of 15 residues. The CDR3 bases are TGTGCCAGCACCGCGTGGACGGGAGGCACAGATACGCAGTATTTT. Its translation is CASTAWTGGTDTQYF.

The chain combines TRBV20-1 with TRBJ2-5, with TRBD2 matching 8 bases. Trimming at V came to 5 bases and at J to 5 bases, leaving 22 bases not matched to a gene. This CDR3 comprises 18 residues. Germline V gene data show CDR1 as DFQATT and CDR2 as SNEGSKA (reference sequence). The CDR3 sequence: CSAGPPGSGGPGRETQYF. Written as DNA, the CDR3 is TGCAGTGCTGGCCCCCCAGGGAGCGGGGGACCCGGGAGGGAGACCCAGTACTTC.

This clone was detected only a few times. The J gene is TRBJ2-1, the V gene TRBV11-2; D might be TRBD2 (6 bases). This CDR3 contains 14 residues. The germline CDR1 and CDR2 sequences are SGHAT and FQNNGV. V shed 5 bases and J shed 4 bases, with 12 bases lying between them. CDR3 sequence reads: CASSRLAEYNEQFF. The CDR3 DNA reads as TGTGCCAGCAGCCGATTAGCGGAGTACAATGAGCAGTTCTTC.

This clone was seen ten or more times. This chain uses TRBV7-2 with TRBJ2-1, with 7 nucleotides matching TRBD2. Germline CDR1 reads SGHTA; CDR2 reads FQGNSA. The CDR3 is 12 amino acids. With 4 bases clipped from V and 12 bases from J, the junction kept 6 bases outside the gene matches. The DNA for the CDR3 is TGTGCCAGCAGCTGGGGGGGTCTTGGGCAGTTCTTC. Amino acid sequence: CASSWGGLGQFF.

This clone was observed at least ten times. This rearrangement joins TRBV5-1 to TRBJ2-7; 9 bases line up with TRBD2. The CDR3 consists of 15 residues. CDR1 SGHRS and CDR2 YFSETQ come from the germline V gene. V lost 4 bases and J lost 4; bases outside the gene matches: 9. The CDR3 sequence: CASSPRAGGIYEQYF. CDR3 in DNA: TGCGCCAGCAGCCCCCGAGCGGGGGGAATTTACGAGCAGTACTTC.

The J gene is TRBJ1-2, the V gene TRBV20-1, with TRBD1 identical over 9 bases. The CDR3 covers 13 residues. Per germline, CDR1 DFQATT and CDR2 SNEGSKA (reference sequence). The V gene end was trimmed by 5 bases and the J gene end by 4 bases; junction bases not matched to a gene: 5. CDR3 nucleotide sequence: TGCAGTGCTTGGACAGGGGAAAGCTATGGCTACACCTTC. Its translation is CSAWTGESYGYTF.

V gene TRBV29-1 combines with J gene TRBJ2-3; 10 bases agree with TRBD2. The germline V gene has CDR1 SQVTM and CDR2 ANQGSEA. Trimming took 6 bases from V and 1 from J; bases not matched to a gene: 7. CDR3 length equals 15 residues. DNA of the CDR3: TGCAGCGTGAGAATAGCGGGAGGCGGCACAGATACGCAGTATTTT. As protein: CSVRIAGGGTDTQYF.

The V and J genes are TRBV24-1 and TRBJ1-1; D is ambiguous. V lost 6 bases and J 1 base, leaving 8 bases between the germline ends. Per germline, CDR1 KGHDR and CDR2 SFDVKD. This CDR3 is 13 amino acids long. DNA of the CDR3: TGTGCCACCAGTTTGGACGGGAACACTGAAGCTTTCTTT. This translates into CATSLDGNTEAFF.

The CDR3 nucleotides are TGCAGTGCCAGACAGTACACTGAAGCTTTCTTT. Its translation is CSARQYTEAFF. The V and J genes are TRBV20-1 and TRBJ1-1, with D possibly matching TRBD1 (5 bases). Trimming pared 6 bases from V and 3 bases from J, leaving 8 bases between. This CDR3 contains 11 residues. Germline V CDR1 and CDR2: DFQATT, SNEGSKA (reference sequence).

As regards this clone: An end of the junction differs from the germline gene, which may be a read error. The CDR3 reads CSSRLVRDQPQHF. CDR3 nucleotide sequence: TGCAGTTCTAGATTGGTCCGGGATCAGCCTCAGCATTTT. This chain connects TRBV20-1 to TRBJ1-5; D unresolved. This CDR3 has 13 amino acids. The germline CDR1 and CDR2 sequences are DFQATT and SNEGSKA (reference sequence).

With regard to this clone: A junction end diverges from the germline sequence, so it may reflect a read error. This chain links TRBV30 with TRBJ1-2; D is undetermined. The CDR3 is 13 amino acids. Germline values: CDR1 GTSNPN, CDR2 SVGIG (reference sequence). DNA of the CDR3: TGTGCCTGGAGGAATCCAGCTAATTATGGCTACACCTTC. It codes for CAWRNPANYGYTF.

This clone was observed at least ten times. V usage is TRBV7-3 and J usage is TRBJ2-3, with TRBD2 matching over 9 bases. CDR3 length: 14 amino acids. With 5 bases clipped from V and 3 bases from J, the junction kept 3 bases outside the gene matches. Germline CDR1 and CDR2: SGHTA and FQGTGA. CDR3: CASSPGLATDTQYF. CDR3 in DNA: TGTGCCAGCAGCCCTGGACTAGCGACAGATACGCAGTATTTT.

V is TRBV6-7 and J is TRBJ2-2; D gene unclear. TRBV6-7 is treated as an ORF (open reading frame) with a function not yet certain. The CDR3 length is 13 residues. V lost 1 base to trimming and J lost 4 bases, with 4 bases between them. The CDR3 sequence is CASSYFCTGELFF. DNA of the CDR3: TGTGCCAGCAGTTACTTCTGCACCGGGGAGCTGTTTTTT.

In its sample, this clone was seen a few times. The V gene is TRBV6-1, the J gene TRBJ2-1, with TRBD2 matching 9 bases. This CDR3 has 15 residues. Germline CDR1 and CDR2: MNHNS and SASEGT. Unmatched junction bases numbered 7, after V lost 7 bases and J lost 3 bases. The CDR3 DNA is TGTGCCAGCAACCCGGGACTAGCAGGCTACAATGAGCAGTTCTTC. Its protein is CASNPGLAGYNEQFF.

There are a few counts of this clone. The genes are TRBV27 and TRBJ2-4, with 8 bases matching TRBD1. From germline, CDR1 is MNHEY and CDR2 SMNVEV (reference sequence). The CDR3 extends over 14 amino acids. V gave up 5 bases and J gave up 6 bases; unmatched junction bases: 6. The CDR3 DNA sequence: TGTGCCAGCAGTCCCGGGACAGGACCAAACATTCAGTACTTC. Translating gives CASSPGTGPNIQYF.

The chain's CDR3 is CSALTLIYGYTF. For the CDR3, the DNA is TGCAGTGCACTGACACTTATCTATGGCTACACCTTC. J is TRBJ1-2 and V is TRBV20-1; D is unclear. This CDR3 is built from 12 residues. Trimming took 6 bases from V and 4 from J, leaving 12 bases between them. Germline V gene data show CDR1 as DFQATT and CDR2 as SNEGSKA (reference sequence).

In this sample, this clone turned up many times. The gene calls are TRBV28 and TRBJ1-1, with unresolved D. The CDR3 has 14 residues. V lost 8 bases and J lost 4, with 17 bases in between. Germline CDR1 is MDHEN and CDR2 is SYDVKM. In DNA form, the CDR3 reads TGTGCCAGCGGAGAGCCAGATTCAGGCACTGAAGCTTTCTTT. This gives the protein CASGEPDSGTEAFF.